The entry that follows covers one T cell receptor (beta chain) sequence. Its specificity is unknown. The sample originates from a study of beta chain features in type 1 diabetes. Study-wide results and limits: Overrepresentation of cells with high TCR expression could result from cDNA sequencing.

CDR3 length equals 13 residues. The ends were cut back, 2 bases at V and 2 bases at J, with 9 bases in the middle. Germline loops: CDR1 GTSNPN, CDR2 SVGIG (reference sequence). Expressed TCRB transcripts were sequenced because the entire RNA isolate underwent reverse transcription. TCRdb's copy holds only in-frame clones and misses some; the assay was immunoSEQ multiplex PCR. Of under 150,000 clones listed, 6.9% were seen once; the top ten hold about 1.3%. Purities in excess of 95% were seen in all sorted populations. The sequenced material came from central memory CD4+ T cells from blood. The rearrangement joins TRBV30 to TRBJ2-5; no clear D. This sequence originates from a woman between 25 and 40 years old in good health. The CDR3 sequence is CAWSKNRQETQYF. The CDR3 nucleotides read TGTGCCTGGAGTAAGAACAGACAAGAGACCCAGTACTTC. Full variable domain (remainder filled in from reference TRBV30 and TRBJ2-5): SQTIHQWPATLVQPVGSPLSLECTVEGTSNPNLYWYRQAAGRGLQLLFYSVGIGQISSEVPQNLSASRPQDRQFILSSKKLLLSDSGFYLCAWSKNRQETQYFGPGTRLLVL.